This TCR beta chain was identified during a study of type 1 and type 2 diabetes patients. Study context: From PBMCs, CD4+ and CD8+ T cells were isolated by magnetic microbeads. General observations from the study: Some HECs seen only in T1D might also appear in more T2D or control samples. In type 2 diabetes, highly-expanded CD4+ clones took a median 3.9% of reads.

No donor had another autoimmune disease or recent infection within four weeks. V lost 6 bases, J lost 0 bases, and 1 base stayed unmatched. The length of the CDR3 is 14 residues. The germline V gene encodes CDR1 WNHNN and CDR2 SYGVQD (reference sequence). A remark on this clonotype: The target antigen is unknown.

PCR was run on genomic DNA. The TCR beta CDR3 region was amplified using 30 forward and 13 reverse primers. TCRdb processed the multiplex PCR reads anew with MiXCR; each CDR3 protein has one entry. Of 280,000 or so distinct CDR3 sequences listed, over 45% are singletons. The chain couples TRBV10-1 to TRBJ2-5; TRBD2 matches 10 bases. The clonotype originates from a man younger than 30 with type 2 diabetes. Source material: peripheral blood mononuclear cells (PBMCs). CDR3 protein: CASSGTSDQETQYF. CDR3 nucleotide sequence: TGCGCCAGCAGCGGGACTAGCGACCAAGAGACCCAGTACTTC.